These T cell receptor beta chains were read from a single sample in a study of blood T cell repertoires in COVID-19. Profiled with immunoSEQ multiplex PCR; TCRdb holds only in-frame clones, not every one. The table shows 250,000 to 350,000 clones, with around 85% occurring only once. Input material: peripheral blood. These TCRs come from a human donor with COVID-19, enrolled during active disease. The donor label of this sample is uncertain. CDR3s include the opening cysteine and the closing phenylalanine or tryptophan. Fields, in order: clone size, V gene, J gene, D gene, CDR3 DNA, CDR3 protein. The D gene is left open where the match is weak. Clone size appears in some rows only: once, few, many, or a class for an expanded clone.

size: .
V: TRBV11-2
J: TRBJ1-5
D: TRBD1
DNA: TGTGCCAGCAGCTTGGGGCAGTCAGGGGGCCTCAATCAGCCCCAGCATTTT
CDR3: CASSLGQSGGLNQPQHF

size: .
V: TRBV27
J: TRBJ2-3
D: TRBD1
DNA: TGTGCCAGCAGTTCAGGAAGACAGGGCGGGAGCACAGATACGCAGTATTTT
CDR3: CASSSGRQGGSTDTQYF

size: .
V: TRBV29-1
J: TRBJ2-1
D: TRBD2
DNA: TGCAGCGTTGCATTACTAGCGGGAGGGTACAATGAGCAGTTCTTC
CDR3: CSVALLAGGYNEQFF

size: .
V: TRBV3-1/TRBV3-2
J: TRBJ1-6
D: TRBD1
DNA: TGTGCCAGCAGCCAAGGGACAGGGGGAAATTCACCCCTCCACTTT
CDR3: CASSQGTGGNSPLHF

size: .
V: TRBV19
J: TRBJ1-4
D: .
DNA: TGTGCCAGTAGTATCCGGCGGAATGAAAAACTGTTTTTT
CDR3: CASSIRRNEKLFF

size: .
V: TRBV7-2
J: TRBJ2-5
D: TRBD2
DNA: TGTGCCAGCAGCTTCTCGGGGGGGAGTTTAGAGACCCAGTACTTC
CDR3: CASSFSGGSLETQYF

size: .
V: TRBV30
J: TRBJ2-3
D: TRBD2
DNA: TGTGCCTGGAGTGTATTTACTGCGGGAGGGACAGATACGCAGTATTTT
CDR3: CAWSVFTAGGTDTQYF

size: .
V: TRBV6-4
J: TRBJ2-1
D: .
DNA: TGTGCCAGCAGTCTCCGTGGTGCCCGGAGGGAGCAGTTCTTC
CDR3: CASSLRGARREQFF

size: .
V: TRBV6-2/TRBV6-3
J: TRBJ2-7
D: TRBD2
DNA: TGTGCCAGCAGTTACACACTAGCGGGCCTACCCAACACTTACGAGCAGTACTTC
CDR3: CASSYTLAGLPNTYEQYF

size: .
V: TRBV10-2
J: TRBJ1-1
D: TRBD1
DNA: TGCGCCAGCTGGGGACAGATTAACACTGAAGCTTTCTTT
CDR3: CASWGQINTEAFF

size: few
V: TRBV29-1
J: TRBJ1-4
D: TRBD1
DNA: TGCAGCGTCGGGACAGGGGAACTGGGCGAAAAACTGTTTTTT
CDR3: CSVGTGELGEKLFF

size: .
V: TRBV6-1
J: TRBJ1-2
D: .
DNA: TGTGCCAGCAGTGAAATTGAGAGGGCAGTGAGGGGCTACACCTTC
CDR3: CASSEIERAVRGYTF

size: .
V: TRBV3-1/TRBV3-2
J: TRBJ2-1
D: .
DNA: TGTGCCAGCAGCCTGACGCGGGACTCCTACAATGAGCAGTTCTTC
CDR3: CASSLTRDSYNEQFF

size: .
V: TRBV19
J: TRBJ2-1
D: .
DNA: TGTGCCAGTAGCCTCTACAATGAGCAGTTCTTC
CDR3: CASSLYNEQFF

size: .
V: TRBV12-5
J: TRBJ2-6
D: TRBD1
DNA: TGTGCTAGTGGTACAGGGGACGGGGCCAACGTCCTGACTTTC
CDR3: CASGTGDGANVLTF

size: once
V: TRBV6-1
J: TRBJ1-4
D: .
DNA: TGTGCCAGCAGTTATTCGGATGAAAAACTGTTTTTT
CDR3: CASSYSDEKLFF